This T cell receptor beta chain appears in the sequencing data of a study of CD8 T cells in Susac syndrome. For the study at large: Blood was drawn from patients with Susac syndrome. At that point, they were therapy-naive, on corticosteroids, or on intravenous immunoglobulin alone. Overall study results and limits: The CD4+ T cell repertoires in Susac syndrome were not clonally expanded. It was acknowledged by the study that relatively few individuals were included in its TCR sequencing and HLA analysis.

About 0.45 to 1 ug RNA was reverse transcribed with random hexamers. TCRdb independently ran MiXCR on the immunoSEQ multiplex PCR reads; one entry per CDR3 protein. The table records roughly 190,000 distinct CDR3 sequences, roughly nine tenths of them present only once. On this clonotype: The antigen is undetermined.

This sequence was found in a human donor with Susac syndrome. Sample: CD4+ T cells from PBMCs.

The CDR3 sequence: CATSRGQGLFATNEKLFF. The CDR3 nucleotides read TGTGCCACCAGCCGTGGACAGGGGCTGTTTGCAACTAATGAAAAACTGTTTTTT. The chain carries TRBV15 and TRBJ1-4; TRBD1 matches at 9 bases. This CDR3 contains 18 residues. Per the germline V gene, CDR1 is LNHNV and CDR2 is YYDKDF (reference sequence). V was pared by 5 bases and J by 0 bases, with 10 bases of the junction left unmatched.